The 19 T cell receptor beta chains given below trace back to one sample, sequenced in a study of T-cell reconstitution after alpha-beta-depleted transplantation in children. Preparation of the TCRbeta library was carried out with unique molecular identifiers. TCRdb used MiXCR to reprocess the PCR reads, holding one entry per CDR3 protein. The table has around 440,000 distinct CDR3 sequences, around 15% seen once. The material sequenced was PBMCs, mostly from graft donor cells, taken 360 days after TCRalphabeta/CD19-depleted stem cell transplant. Receptor source: a boy younger than two who had a stem cell transplant for Wiskott-Aldrich syndrome, so the T cells may come from the graft donor.

V usage is TRBV5-1 and J usage is TRBJ2-3, with 10 bases that match TRBD2. Germline V gene data show CDR1 as SGHRS and CDR2 as YFSETQ. The CDR3 runs to 15 residues. J lost 0 bases, V lost 5 bases, and 3 bases had no gene match. Here the CDR3 reads CASRLLAGSTDTQYF. The CDR3 region has the DNA TGCGCCAGCAGGTTACTAGCGGGGAGCACAGATACGCAGTATTTT. Complete variable domain (other parts from reference TRBV5-1 and TRBJ2-3): KAGVTQTPRYLIKTRGQQVTLSCSPISGHRSVSWYQQTPGQGLQFLFEYFSETQRNKGNFPGRFSGRQFSNSRSEMNVSTLELGDSALYLCASRLLAGSTDTQYFGPGTRLTVL.

The chain recombines TRBV27 with TRBJ1-1; TRBD1 matches at 11 bases. V lost 4 bases to trimming and J lost 8 bases; unmatched junction nucleotides: 9. This CDR3 has 15 amino acids. From germline, CDR1 is MNHEY and CDR2 SMNVEV (reference sequence). The CDR3 coding sequence is TGTGCCAGCAGTTGGGACAGGGGGTATACGAAGGAAGCTTTCTTT. It codes for CASSWDRGYTKEAFF.

J is TRBJ2-7 and V is TRBV20-1, with 11 bases fitting TRBD1. CDR1 and CDR2 from the germline V gene are DFQATT and SNEGSKA (reference sequence). Germline trimming cut 1 base from V and 4 bases from J; bases unmatched to any gene: 6. There are 15 residues in the CDR3. CDR3 loop: CSARAGTGGLYEQYF. CDR3 DNA: TGCAGTGCTAGAGCGGGGACAGGGGGATTGTACGAGCAGTACTTC.

This clonotype was seen only a few times. The rearrangement uses TRBV20-1 and TRBJ2-5, with 9 bases matching TRBD2. With V trimmed by 6 bases and J by 4 bases, 9 bases remained unmatched. From germline, CDR1 is DFQATT and CDR2 SNEGSKA (reference sequence). This CDR3 contains 14 residues. CDR3 sequence (DNA): TGCAGTGCGTCAACCCTGACTAGCGGAGAGACCCAGTACTTC. Its translation is CSASTLTSGETQYF.

This clonotype came up a few times. The chain couples TRBV6-5 to TRBJ2-7, with 7 positions matching TRBD1. The trim removed 2 bases at V and 5 bases at J, leaving 9 bases unmatched. The CDR3 spans 15 residues. Germline V CDR1 and CDR2: MNHEY, SVGAGI. CDR3 loop: CASSYPLTGNDEQYF. The CDR3, as DNA: TGTGCCAGCAGTTACCCTCTGACAGGGAACGACGAGCAGTACTTC.

The rearrangement joins TRBV12-3 or TRBV12-4 to TRBJ2-4; maybe TRBD2 (6 bases). V lost 2 bases and J 15 bases, leaving 14 bases between the germline ends. The CDR3 sequence is 12 residues long. This CDR3 is CASSLWRGLRYF. CDR3 sequence (DNA): TGTGCCAGCAGTTTATGGAGGGGCCTTAGGTACTTC.

This CDR3 is CASSLADRTHFQETQYF. The CDR3 coding sequence is TGCGCCAGCAGCTTGGCCGACAGGACCCATTTCCAAGAGACCCAGTACTTC. V usage is TRBV5-1 and J usage is TRBJ2-5, with a possible D match to TRBD1 (6 bases). Germline loops: CDR1 SGHRS, CDR2 YFSETQ. The CDR3 extends over 17 amino acids. V lost 0 bases, J lost 1 base, and 16 bases lay in between.

The rearrangement uses TRBV7-2 and TRBJ2-1; 14 bases line up with TRBD2. Germline-derived CDR1 and CDR2 are SGHTA and FQGNSA. The junction had 6 bases not matched to a gene; V was cut back by 1 base and J by 7 bases. CDR3 size: 17 residues. The CDR3 here is CASSLVGTSGSGNEQFF. CDR3 DNA: TGTGCCAGCAGCTTAGTGGGGACTAGCGGGAGTGGGAATGAGCAGTTCTTC.

A few counts support this clonotype. The V gene is TRBV4-1, the J gene TRBJ2-3; 7 bases are a match to TRBD1. There are 16 residues in the CDR3. V shed 6 bases, J shed 4 bases, and the junction held 13 bases outside the gene matches. Germline V gene lookup returns CDR1 MGHRA and CDR2 YSYEKL. CDR3 bases: TGCGCCAGCAGGCCAGTGTACAGGGGATCCTCAGATACGCAGTATTTT. This encodes CASRPVYRGSSDTQYF.

This chain connects TRBV15 to TRBJ2-6, with D possibly matching TRBD2 (6 bases). This CDR3 has 17 residues. Germline values: CDR1 LNHNV, CDR2 YYDKDF (reference sequence). V lost 1 base to trimming and J lost 0 bases, with 10 bases between them. This chain's CDR3 is CATSRVAGPSGANVLTF. CDR3 bases: TGTGCCACCAGCAGAGTGGCGGGGCCCTCTGGGGCCAACGTCCTGACTTTC.

The chain recombines TRBV6-4 with TRBJ2-1; D tentatively reads TRBD1 or TRBD2 (6 bases each). V lost 5 bases and J 5 bases, leaving 28 bases between the germline ends. Germline V lookup: CDR1 MRHNA, CDR2 SNTAGT. This CDR3 comprises 19 residues. CDR3 DNA sequence: TGTGCCAGCAGTCCGACTCGACCAGCGACTTGGGGGGCCAACAATGAGCAGTTCTTC. It codes for CASSPTRPATWGANNEQFF.

V is TRBV20-1 and J is TRBJ2-3; D is undetermined. The CDR3 spans 12 residues. With 3 bases removed from V and 7 bases from J, the gap between germline ends came to 11 bases. CDR1 and CDR2 (germline): DFQATT, SNEGSKA (reference sequence). The CDR3 spells CSARDGTHTQYF. The CDR3 region has the DNA TGCAGTGCTAGGGACGGCACGCATACGCAGTATTTT.

The chain carries TRBV11-2 and TRBJ2-5, with TRBD2 as a possible D gene (6 bases). The length of the CDR3 is 21 residues. Trimming stripped 0 bases from V and 3 bases from J, with 29 bases between. Germline assignment: CDR1 SGHAT and CDR2 FQNNGV. This CDR3 is CASSLEARGNRAGLRKETQYF. In DNA form, the CDR3 reads TGTGCCAGCAGCTTAGAAGCGCGGGGTAATCGGGCAGGCCTCCGAAAAGAGACCCAGTACTTC. The full variable domain, completed using reference TRBV11-2 and TRBJ2-5, is EAGVAQSPRYKIIEKRQSVAFWCNPISGHATLYWYQQILGQGPKLLIQFQNNGVVDDSQLPKDRFSAERLKGVDSTLKIQPAKLEDSAVYLCASSLEARGNRAGLRKETQYFGPGTRLLVL.

The V gene is TRBV12-3 or TRBV12-4, the J gene TRBJ1-4; D perhaps matches TRBD1 (6 bases). The CDR3 consists of 13 residues. Trimming took 5 bases from V and 7 from J, leaving 11 bases between them. The CDR3 DNA is TGTGCCAGCAGTCAACAGGGTGGTGAAAAACTGTTTTTT. This sequence encodes CASSQQGGEKLFF.

In this sample, this clonotype turned up a few times. The V and J genes are TRBV20-1 and TRBJ2-1; D unresolved. The V end was cut by 0 bases, the J end by 5 bases, with 14 bases between. Germline-derived CDR1 and CDR2 are DFQATT and SNEGSKA (reference sequence). The CDR3 sequence is 15 residues long. This CDR3 reads CSARDPGPINNEQFF. The DNA for the CDR3 is TGCAGTGCTAGAGATCCAGGACCGATAAACAATGAGCAGTTCTTC.

The table lists this clonotype with a few counts. The chain employs TRBV29-1 and TRBJ2-1; 7 nucleotides match TRBD2. CDR1 SQVTM and CDR2 ANQGSEA come from the germline V gene. The CDR3 spans 10 residues. With 6 bases clipped from V and 15 bases from J, the junction kept 8 bases outside the gene matches. CDR3 in DNA: TGCAGCGTGGTCGCGACTAGCCGGTTCTTC. Translated, it gives CSVVATSRFF.

In its sample, this clonotype was seen a few times. This chain links TRBV12-3 or TRBV12-4 with TRBJ2-1; the match to TRBD2 covers 13 bases. The CDR3 runs to 15 residues. Trimming removed 6 bases from V and 8 bases from J; junction bases left unmatched: 7. The CDR3 sequence is CASSPTSGGAYEQFF. CDR3 nucleotides: TGTGCCAGCAGCCCTACTAGCGGGGGGGCCTATGAGCAGTTCTTC.

The chain employs TRBV19 and TRBJ2-7; D unclear. The CDR3 runs 14 residues. Germline CDR1 is LNHDA and CDR2 is SQIVND (reference sequence). The V end lost 1 base, the J end lost 2 bases, and 9 bases lay between the germline ends. CDR3 bases: TGTGCCAGTAGTATAGTTTTCGATCCCTACGAGCAGTACTTC. Encoded protein: CASSIVFDPYEQYF.

The CDR3 coding sequence is TGCGCCAGCATGGGCCAGGGCACCAAAAACATTCAGTACTTC. As protein: CASMGQGTKNIQYF. The rearrangement uses TRBV5-1 and TRBJ2-4, with a tentative D call TRBD1 (5 bases). V was shortened by 6 bases and J by 2 bases, with 12 bases between the two germline ends. Germline V lookup: CDR1 SGHRS, CDR2 YFSETQ. CDR3 length equals 14 residues. Supplemented by reference TRBV5-1 and TRBJ2-4, the full variable domain reads KAGVTQTPRYLIKTRGQQVTLSCSPISGHRSVSWYQQTPGQGLQFLFEYFSETQRNKGNFPGRFSGRQFSNSRSEMNVSTLELGDSALYLCASMGQGTKNIQYFGAGTRLSVL.